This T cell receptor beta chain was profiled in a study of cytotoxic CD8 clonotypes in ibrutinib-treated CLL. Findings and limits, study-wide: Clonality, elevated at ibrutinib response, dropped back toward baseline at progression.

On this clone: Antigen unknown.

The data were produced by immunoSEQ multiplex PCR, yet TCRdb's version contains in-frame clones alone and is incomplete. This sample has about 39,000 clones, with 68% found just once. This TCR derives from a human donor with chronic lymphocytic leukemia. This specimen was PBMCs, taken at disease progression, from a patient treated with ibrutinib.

CDR3 residues: CAISEGTSFDEQFF. The CDR3 coding sequence is TGTGCCATCAGTGAAGGGACTAGCTTCGATGAGCAGTTCTTC. The chain uses TRBV10-3 and TRBJ2-1; 9 nucleotides match TRBD2. V lost 3 bases and J lost 8; bases outside the gene matches: 5. Germline V CDR1 and CDR2: ENHRY, SYGVKD. The CDR3 is made up of 14 amino acids.